The sequence of this T cell receptor (beta chain) was determined in a study of cytomegalovirus exposure and HLA in healthy donors. Study overall: Caucasian-associated ancestry cluster membership applied to about 83% of nearly 400 genotyped donors.

Study results and limitations: Previous analysis showed most TCR beta V segments were productive about 87% or about 30% of the time. It was assumed in the presence/absence analyses that sequencing depth was roughly uniform across donors.

Both 60 Vbeta primers and 13 Jbeta primers went into the PCR. Sequencing used immunoSEQ multiplex PCR; TCRdb keeps in-frame clones, though not all of them. The sample holds more than 150,000 clones, about 79% seen once. Among the donors, all were healthy bone marrow donors. Points on this clone: Its antigen remains unidentified.

The CDR3 runs 17 residues. Germline V gives CDR1 ENHRY, CDR2 SYGVKD. After removal of 0 bases from V and 0 bases from J, the junction contained 5 bases not matched to a gene. This sequence originates from a girl aged 2-10 years in good health and CMV-seropositive. The sequenced material came from PBMCs. This chain connects TRBV10-3 to TRBJ2-3; 8 bases match TRBD2. CDR3 bases: TGTGCCATCAGTGAGTCAATTAGCGGGGCCAGCACAGATACGCAGTATTTT. This translates into CAISESISGASTDTQYF.